These 4 T cell receptor beta chains came from one sample sequenced in a study of beta chain features in type 1 diabetes. Expressed TCRB transcripts were sequenced because the isolated RNA had all been reverse transcribed beforehand. Generated by immunoSEQ multiplex PCR, the TCRdb table keeps only in-frame clones and is missing some. The sample yields 300,000 to 350,000 clones, 8% seen once. The sample comprised central memory CD4+ T cells from blood. Receptors originate from a woman aged 18-29 years in good health.

In this sample, this clone turned up a few times. Different DNA sequences within this sample yield the same CDR3. The rearrangement uses TRBV18 and TRBJ1-5; D unclear. This CDR3 has 12 amino acids. V gave up 3 bases and J gave up 2 bases, with 2 bases separating them. Germline V gene sequence: CDR1 KGHSH, CDR2 LQKENI. The CDR3 region has the DNA TGTGCCAGCTCACCGGGCAATCAGCCCCAGCATTTT. It codes for CASSPGNQPQHF.

This clone was observed a handful of times. The gene calls are TRBV19 and TRBJ1-1; perhaps TRBD1 as D (5 bases). V was trimmed by 4 bases and J by 1 base, leaving 10 bases between them. This CDR3 contains 14 residues. Germline CDR1 LNHDA, CDR2 SQIVND (reference sequence). CDR3 sequence reads: CASSRMGGNTEAFF. The CDR3 DNA reads as TGTGCCAGTAGTAGAATGGGGGGGAACACTGAAGCTTTCTTT.

This clone has just a few counts. The chain joins TRBV10-3 to TRBJ1-3; 10 bases are shared with TRBD1. This CDR3 is built from 14 residues. The germline V gene encodes CDR1 ENHRY and CDR2 SYGVKD. Trimming cost V 6 bases and J 4 bases; bases outside gene matches: 3. CDR3 DNA sequence: TGTGCCATCAGCAGACAGGGGGCCGGAAACACCATATATTTT. This gives the protein CAISRQGAGNTIYF.

V and J are TRBV7-9 and TRBJ1-4, with D possibly TRBD1 on 5 matching bases. This CDR3 contains 16 residues. Germline V gene data show CDR1 as SEHNR and CDR2 as FQNEAQ (reference sequence). Trimming pared 0 bases from V and 5 bases from J, leaving 13 bases between. CDR3 loop: CASSLALGTENEKLFF. The CDR3 region has the DNA TGTGCCAGCAGCTTAGCGCTGGGGACGGAGAATGAAAAACTGTTTTTT.